Shown below are 24 T cell receptor beta chains from a single sample sequenced in a study of regulatory T cells in long-lasting Graves disease. Through Arm-PCR of CDR3 regions and iRepertoire HTBI primers, TCR beta libraries were built. TCRdb independently ran MiXCR on the multiplex PCR reads; one entry per CDR3 protein. The data show roughly 610,000 distinct CDR3 sequences, with about 16% seen just once and approximately 12% held by the top ten. Time point indicated: newly diagnosed GD, antithyroid drugs for less than 3 months. Construction of the TCR library relied on RNA isolated from PBMCs. The same sample was also used in a study of T cells in Graves' hyperthyroidism and ophthalmopathy.

The specimen comprised peripheral blood mononuclear cells (PBMCs), sampled at new diagnosis, from a patient treated with antithyroid drugs. The source is a man aged 18 to 29 with Graves disease.

As regards this clonotype: Sequence at one end of the junction differs from germline and may be a read error. The chain combines TRBV3-1 with TRBJ2-2, with TRBD2 identical over 8 bases. CDR3 size: 19 residues. CDR1 and CDR2 (germline): LGHDT, YNNKEL (reference sequence). CDR3 amino acids: CAISQDGGEREPTRWELFF. DNA of the CDR3: TGTGCCATCAGCCAAGATGGGGGAGAGCGGGAGCCCACAAGATGGGAGCTGTTTTTT.

The table lists this clonotype with many counts. The chain employs TRBV6-1 and TRBJ1-5; maybe TRBD1 (6 bases). The V end was cut by 3 bases, the J end by 6 bases, with 9 bases between. Germline assignment: CDR1 MNHNS and CDR2 SASEGT. This CDR3 is built from 13 residues. CDR3 nucleotide sequence: TGTGCCAGCAGTGAGCCGGGGGCTCAGCCCCAGCATTTT. As protein: CASSEPGAQPQHF.

This rearrangement joins TRBV18 to TRBJ1-5, with 8 bases matching TRBD1. The CDR3 loop spans 16 amino acids. Germline CDR1 and CDR2: KGHSH and LQKENI. J was trimmed by 7 bases and V by 3 bases; bases with no gene match: 11. CDR3 coding DNA: TGTGCCAGCTCACCGACCCCAGGGGGCGCAGGCCAGCCCCAGCATTTT. It codes for CASSPTPGGAGQPQHF. Full variable domain (remainder filled in from reference TRBV18 and TRBJ1-5): NAGVMQNPRHLVRRRGQEARLRCSPMKGHSHVYWYRQLPEEGLKFMVYLQKENIIDESGMPKERFSAEFPKEGPSILRIQQVVRGDSAAYFCASSPTPGGAGQPQHFGDGTRLSIL.

The chain recombines TRBV15 with TRBJ1-6; 9 bases are shared with TRBD1. Trimming cost V 0 bases and J 11 bases; bases outside gene matches: 5. This CDR3 has 15 amino acids. Germline-derived CDR1 and CDR2 are LNHNV and YYDKDF (reference sequence). CDR3 sequence reads: CATSRDRDRVAPLHF. CDR3 in DNA: TGTGCCACCAGCAGAGATCGGGACAGGGTGGCACCCCTCCACTTT.

This clonotype was detected ten times or more. The V call is TRBV7-3, the J call TRBJ2-5; 8 bases match TRBD2. Germline values: CDR1 SGHTA, CDR2 FQGTGA. V trimming: 5 bases; J trimming: 1 base; junction bases outside the gene matches: 3. The CDR3 loop spans 14 amino acids. The CDR3 coding sequence is TGTGCCAGCAGCACACTAGCGGTCCAAGAGACCCAGTACTTC. Translating it yields CASSTLAVQETQYF.

Only a few counts were recorded for this clonotype. The rearrangement joins TRBV10-2 to TRBJ1-1; D gene uncertain. The germline gives CDR1 WSHSY, CDR2 SAAADI. The V and J ends lost 0 bases and 10 bases respectively, with 12 bases between them. The CDR3 is made up of 13 amino acids. The CDR3 bases are TGCGCCAGCAGTGAGTCGGCGGGGATGTCAGCTTTCTTT. Its translation: CASSESAGMSAFF.

This clonotype was found many times. The chain recombines TRBV27 with TRBJ2-1, with 16 bases fitting TRBD2. The V and J ends lost 5 bases and 0 bases, in that order; junction bases with no gene match: 10. In germline, CDR1 is MNHEY, CDR2 SMNVEV (reference sequence). The CDR3 runs 20 residues. CDR3 protein: CASSPTGLAGGSSSYNEQFF. CDR3 nucleotide sequence: TGTGCCAGCAGTCCCACGGGACTAGCGGGGGGGTCCAGCTCCTACAATGAGCAGTTCTTC.

The gene calls are TRBV5-8 and TRBJ1-6; D gene uncertain. V was shortened by 4 bases and J by 5 bases, with 13 bases between the two germline ends. This CDR3 is 15 amino acids long. CDR1 SGHTS and CDR2 YDEGEE come from the germline V gene. The CDR3: CASSDAKEHNSPLHF. CDR3 DNA: TGTGCCAGCAGCGATGCCAAGGAGCATAATTCACCCCTCCACTTT.

This clonotype was recorded at least ten times. The chain combines TRBV11-2 with TRBJ2-5, with D possibly matching TRBD2 (6 bases). Trimming left V 6 bases short and J 4 bases short, with 12 bases between. Germline V CDR1 and CDR2: SGHAT, FQNNGV. This CDR3 is built from 13 residues. CDR3 sequence (DNA): TGTGCCAGCAGTCCGGGGGTAACAGAGACCCAGTACTTC. Translation: CASSPGVTETQYF.

The table lists this clonotype with many counts. The V gene is TRBV12-3 or TRBV12-4, the J gene TRBJ2-5; 8 bases map to TRBD2. CDR3 length: 15 amino acids. Trimming cost V 3 bases and J 4 bases; bases outside gene matches: 7. CDR3 protein: CASSFGGRIGETQYF. The CDR3 nucleotides are TGTGCCAGCAGTTTTGGCGGGAGGATCGGAGAGACCCAGTACTTC.

In this sample, this clonotype turned up many times. This rearrangement joins TRBV18 to TRBJ1-1; D is unclear. Per the germline V gene, CDR1 is KGHSH and CDR2 is LQKENI. This CDR3 region has 16 residues. Deletions cut 2 bases from V and 2 bases from J, with 15 bases between. The CDR3 DNA reads as TGTGCCAGCTCACCAGCGGCAGCTCGCGTAAACACTGAAGCTTTCTTT. This codes for CASSPAAARVNTEAFF.

V usage is TRBV19 and J usage is TRBJ1-5; D is undetermined. Germline V gene sequence: CDR1 LNHDA, CDR2 SQIVND (reference sequence). CDR3 length: 15 amino acids. Deletions cut 2 bases from V and 0 bases from J, with 8 bases between. CDR3 region: CASSISGYSNQPQHF. The CDR3 coding sequence is TGTGCCAGTAGTATAAGTGGTTATAGCAATCAGCCCCAGCATTTT.

This clonotype was seen ten or more times. The chain links TRBV30 to TRBJ2-2, with a weak D call TRBD2 (6 bases). The V gene lost 0 bases and the J gene lost 4 bases, with 9 bases spanning the gap. Germline loops: CDR1 GTSNPN, CDR2 SVGIG (reference sequence). The CDR3 runs to 14 residues. The CDR3 here is CAWSVGGRTGELFF. DNA for the CDR3: TGTGCCTGGAGTGTGGGGGGACGCACCGGGGAGCTGTTTTTT.

This clonotype was counted ten times or more. This sequence joins TRBV6-2 or TRBV6-3 and TRBJ2-7, with D maybe TRBD1 (5 bases). The V end lost 2 bases, the J end lost 4 bases, and 9 bases lay between the germline ends. Per the germline V gene, CDR1 is MNHEY and CDR2 is SVGEGT. The length of the CDR3 is 13 residues. The CDR3 DNA sequence: TGTGCCAGCAGTTACGACAGAGATTACGAGCAGTACTTC. Translating gives CASSYDRDYEQYF.

This clonotype was recorded at least ten times. The chain has TRBV20-1 and TRBJ2-5, with TRBD2 identical over 11 bases. The trim removed 0 bases at V and 6 bases at J, leaving 3 bases unmatched. The CDR3 has 14 amino acids. CDR1 is DFQATT and CDR2 is SNEGSKA in the germline V gene (reference sequence). CDR3 DNA sequence: TGCAGTGCTAGAGAACTAGCGGGAGTCAAGACCCAGTACTTC. Translated, it gives CSARELAGVKTQYF.

This clonotype was seen only once. The chain recombines TRBV19 with TRBJ2-5; D may correspond to TRBD1 or TRBD2 (5 bases each). V lost 5 bases to trimming and J lost 2 bases, with 12 bases between them. CDR1 LNHDA and CDR2 SQIVND come from the germline V gene (reference sequence). The CDR3 loop spans 14 amino acids. The CDR3, as DNA: TGTGCCAGTAGTGCCTTATGGGGGCAAGAGACCCAGTACTTC. It codes for CASSALWGQETQYF.

This clonotype was observed many times. The V gene is TRBV7-3, the J gene TRBJ2-1, with unresolved D. The CDR3 extends over 13 amino acids. V shed 6 bases and J shed 0 bases, with 6 bases lying between them. Germline CDR1 SGHTA, CDR2 FQGTGA. CDR3 amino acids: CASSPTSYNEQFF. The CDR3 DNA reads as TGTGCCAGCAGTCCTACCTCCTACAATGAGCAGTTCTTC. The full variable domain, its missing parts supplied by reference TRBV7-3 and TRBJ2-1, is GAGVSQTPSNKVTEKGKYVELRCDPISGHTALYWYRQSLGQGPEFLIYFQGTGAADDSGLPNDRFFAVRPEGSVSTLKIQRTERGDSAVYLCASSPTSYNEQFFGPGTRLTVL.

This clonotype was counted ten times or more. The CDR3 loop reads CASSFGLYQPQHF. The CDR3 bases are TGTGCCAGCAGTTTTGGTCTCTATCAGCCCCAGCATTTT. This sequence joins TRBV12-3 or TRBV12-4 and TRBJ1-5; D call uncertain. The CDR3 runs to 13 residues. The V gene lost 3 bases and the J gene lost 5 bases, with 8 bases spanning the gap.

The chain uses TRBV7-3 and TRBJ2-1; 10 bases map to TRBD2. This CDR3 contains 17 residues. Losses at the gene ends were 5 bases for V and 4 bases for J; bases not matched to a gene: 11. Germline loops: CDR1 SGHTA, CDR2 FQGTGA. In DNA form, the CDR3 reads TGTGCCAGCAGCCCAAAGGCCCTAGCGGGAGATTACAATGAGCAGTTCTTC. Protein product: CASSPKALAGDYNEQFF.

This clonotype was counted only a few times. A clone one base away is much larger, so this may be a read error. The V call is TRBV7-2, the J call TRBJ2-7, with 7 bases matching TRBD1. Germline V gives CDR1 SGHTA, CDR2 FQGNSA. There are 16 residues in the CDR3. Germline trimming cut 4 bases from V and 2 bases from J; bases unmatched to any gene: 11. CDR3 in DNA: TGTGCCAGCAGCTATGGGACAGATGCTTGGACCTACGAGCAGTACTTC. Encoded protein: CASSYGTDAWTYEQYF.

This chain connects TRBV20-1 to TRBJ1-2; no clear D. Germline loops: CDR1 DFQATT, CDR2 SNEGSKA (reference sequence). The CDR3 has 14 residues. Trimming shortened V by 6 bases and J by 8 bases, and 22 bases separated the two germline ends. DNA of the CDR3: TGCAGTGCGCCGGGCCCCGACTTGAAGAGAGGCTACACCTTC. Translation: CSAPGPDLKRGYTF.

Only a few counts were recorded for this clonotype. V and J are TRBV9 and TRBJ1-2; no firm D call. This CDR3 is built from 15 residues. Deletions cut 4 bases from V and 4 bases from J, with 17 bases between. Germline lookup yields CDR1 SGDLS and CDR2 YYNGEE. The CDR3 DNA reads TGTGCCAGCAGCTCGAGATTGCCCTACGGCTATGGCTACACCTTC. It translates to CASSSRLPYGYGYTF.

This clonotype occurred many times. This CDR3 is CASSLGFRDRGTDTQYF. DNA for the CDR3: TGTGCCAGCAGCTTAGGTTTCCGAGACAGGGGCACAGATACGCAGTATTTT. V is TRBV7-9 and J is TRBJ2-3; 7 bases align to TRBD1. V lost 1 base, J lost 1 base, and 8 bases stayed unmatched. This CDR3 is 17 amino acids long. Germline V gene sequence: CDR1 SEHNR, CDR2 FQNEAQ (reference sequence).

At least ten counts were recorded for this clonotype. The chain is built from TRBV11-1 and TRBJ2-5; D is possibly TRBD1 (7 bases). Germline CDR1 SGHAT, CDR2 FQDESV (reference sequence). Trimming left V 5 bases short and J 7 bases short, with 17 bases between. This CDR3 comprises 14 residues. The CDR3 DNA follows: TGTGCCAGCAGCATCTCAGGGGGAGGCGGGACCCAGTACTTC. This sequence encodes CASSISGGGGTQYF.